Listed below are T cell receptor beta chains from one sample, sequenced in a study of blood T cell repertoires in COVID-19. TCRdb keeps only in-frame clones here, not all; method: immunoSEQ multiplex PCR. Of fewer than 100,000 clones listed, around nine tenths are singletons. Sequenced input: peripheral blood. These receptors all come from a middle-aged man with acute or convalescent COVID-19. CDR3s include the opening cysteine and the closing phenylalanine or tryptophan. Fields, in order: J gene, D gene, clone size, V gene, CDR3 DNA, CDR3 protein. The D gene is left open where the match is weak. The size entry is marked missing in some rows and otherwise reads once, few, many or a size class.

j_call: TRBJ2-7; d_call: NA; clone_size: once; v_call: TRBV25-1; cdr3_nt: TGTGCCAGCAGAGCGCTAGAAGGGGGCTACGAGCAGTACTTC; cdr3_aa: CASRALEGGYEQYF
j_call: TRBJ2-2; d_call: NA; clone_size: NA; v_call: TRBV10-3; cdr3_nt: TGTGCCATCAAATCGGGGTCGAACACCGGGGAGCTGTTTTTT; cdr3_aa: CAIKSGSNTGELFF
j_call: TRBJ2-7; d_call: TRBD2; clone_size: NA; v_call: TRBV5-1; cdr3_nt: TGCGCCAGCAGGGAGGGACTAGCGGGAGGTCGCGACGAGCAGTACTTC; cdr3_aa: CASREGLAGGRDEQYF
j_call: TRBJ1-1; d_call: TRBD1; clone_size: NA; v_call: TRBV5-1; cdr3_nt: TGCGCCAGCAGCTCCTCAGGGACAGGGGGCACTGAAGCTTTCTTT; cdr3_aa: CASSSSGTGGTEAFF
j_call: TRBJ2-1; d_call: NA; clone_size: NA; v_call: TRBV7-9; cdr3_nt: TGTGCCAGCAGCTTAGTGGCTAGCAGCAATGAGCAGTTCTTC; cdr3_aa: CASSLVASSNEQFF
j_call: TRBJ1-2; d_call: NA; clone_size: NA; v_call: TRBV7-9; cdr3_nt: TGTGCCAGCAGCTTAGAGATGGGCAGCGGTGGCTACACCTTC; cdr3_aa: CASSLEMGSGGYTF
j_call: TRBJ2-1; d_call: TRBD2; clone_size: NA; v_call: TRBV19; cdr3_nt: TGTGCCAGTAGTATAGACCGAACTAGCGGGTTTGAGCAGTTCTTC; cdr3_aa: CASSIDRTSGFEQFF
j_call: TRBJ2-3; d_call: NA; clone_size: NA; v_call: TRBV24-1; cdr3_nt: TGTGCCACCAGTGATTCAGGTGGTTTGGTACCAGATACGCAGTATTTT; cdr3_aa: CATSDSGGLVPDTQYF
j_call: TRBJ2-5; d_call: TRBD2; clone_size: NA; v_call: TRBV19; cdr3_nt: TGTGCCAGTCATGGATGGGAGCGGGGGGAGACCCAGTACTTC; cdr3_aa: CASHGWERGETQYF
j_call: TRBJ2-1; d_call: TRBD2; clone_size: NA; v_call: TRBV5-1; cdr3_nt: TGCGCCAGCAGCCCAGGACTAGCGGTAAATGAGCAGTTCTTC; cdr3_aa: CASSPGLAVNEQFF
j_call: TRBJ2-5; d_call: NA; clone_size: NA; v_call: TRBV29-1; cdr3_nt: TGCAGCGTTCAGGGGGGTGGGGAGACCCAGTACTTC; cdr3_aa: CSVQGGGETQYF
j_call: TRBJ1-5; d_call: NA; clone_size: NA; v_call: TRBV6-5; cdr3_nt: TGTGCCAGCACTTCCGGGACACTTAGCAATCAGCCCCAGCATTTT; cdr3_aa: CASTSGTLSNQPQHF
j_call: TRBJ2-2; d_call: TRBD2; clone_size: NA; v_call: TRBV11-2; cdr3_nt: TGTGCCAGCAGCCCGAGACTAGCGGGAGGTACCGGGGAGCTGTTTTTT; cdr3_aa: CASSPRLAGGTGELFF
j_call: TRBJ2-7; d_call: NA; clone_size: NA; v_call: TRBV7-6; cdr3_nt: TGTGCCAGCAGCCCCGCCTTTGGACAGCCCGGAAAGTCCGACGAGCAGTACTTC; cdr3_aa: CASSPAFGQPGKSDEQYF
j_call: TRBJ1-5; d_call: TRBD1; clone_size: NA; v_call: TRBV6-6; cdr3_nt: TGTGCCAGCAGTTACGGGACAGGGGCGGGCAATCAGCCCCAGCATTTT; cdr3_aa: CASSYGTGAGNQPQHF
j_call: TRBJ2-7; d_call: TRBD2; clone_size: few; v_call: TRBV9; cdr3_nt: TGTGCCAGCAGCGTCTCCTCGGGGACTAGCGGGACCAGCTCCTACGAGCAGTACTTC; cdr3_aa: CASSVSSGTSGTSSYEQYF
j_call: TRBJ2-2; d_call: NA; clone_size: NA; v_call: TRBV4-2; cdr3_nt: TGTGCCAGCAGCCAAAGAGAGGTGCGGGCCTCAGCCGCTGGGGAGCTGTTTTTT; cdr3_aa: CASSQREVRASAAGELFF
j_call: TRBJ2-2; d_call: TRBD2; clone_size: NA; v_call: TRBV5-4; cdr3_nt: TGTGCCAGCAGCACTTACCCTAAGCTAGCGGGAGGAAGAACCGGGGAGCTGTTTTTT; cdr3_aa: CASSTYPKLAGGRTGELFF
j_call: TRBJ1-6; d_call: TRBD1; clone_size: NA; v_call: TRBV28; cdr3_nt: TGTGCCACCAACCTCGACAGGGGTGCTTCACCCCTCCACTTT; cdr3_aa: CATNLDRGASPLHF
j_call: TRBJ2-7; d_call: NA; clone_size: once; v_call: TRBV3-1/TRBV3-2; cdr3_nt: TGTGCCAGCAGCCCCCCTCGGGACTCCTACGAGCAGTACTTC; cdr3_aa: CASSPPRDSYEQYF
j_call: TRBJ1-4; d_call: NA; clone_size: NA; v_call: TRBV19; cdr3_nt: TGTGCCAGTAAGTGGTCGGGTGAAAAACTGTTTTTT; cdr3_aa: CASKWSGEKLFF
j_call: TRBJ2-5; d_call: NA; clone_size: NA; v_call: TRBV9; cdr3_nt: TGTGCCAGCAGCGTAGGCGGGCTCCAAGAGACCCAGTACTTC; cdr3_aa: CASSVGGLQETQYF
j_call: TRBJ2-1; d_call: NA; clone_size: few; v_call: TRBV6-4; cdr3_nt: TGTGCCAGCAGTGACTCAGCCGGGACTTGGATGTTCTTC; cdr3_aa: CASSDSAGTWMFF
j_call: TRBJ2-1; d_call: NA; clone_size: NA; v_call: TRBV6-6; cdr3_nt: TGTGCCAGCAGTTACCTTCGGGGGGCAGGGAACAATGAGCAGTTCTTC; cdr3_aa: CASSYLRGAGNNEQFF
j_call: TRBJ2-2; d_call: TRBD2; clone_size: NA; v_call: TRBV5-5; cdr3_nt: TGTGCCAGCAGCTTGGCTGGGGCTAGCGGGAGGTCGAACACCGGGGAGCTGTTTTTT; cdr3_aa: CASSLAGASGRSNTGELFF
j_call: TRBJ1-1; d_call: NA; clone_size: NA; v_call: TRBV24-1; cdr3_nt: TGTGCCACCCCCAGACCGATCGGACGGGGGGGGGCCCGGGCTTACACTGAAGCTTTCTTT; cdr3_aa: CATPRPIGRGGARAYTEAFF
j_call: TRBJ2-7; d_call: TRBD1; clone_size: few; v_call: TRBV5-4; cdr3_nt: TGTGCCAGCAGCTCCCCCGGGACAGGGGTCTACGAGCAGTACTTC; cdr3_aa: CASSSPGTGVYEQYF
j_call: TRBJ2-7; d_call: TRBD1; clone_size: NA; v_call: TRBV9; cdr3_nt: TGTGCCAGCAGCGTAGAGGGGGACAGATTGGGCGAGCAGTACTTC; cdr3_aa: CASSVEGDRLGEQYF
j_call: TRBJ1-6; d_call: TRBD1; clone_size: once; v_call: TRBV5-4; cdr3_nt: TGTGCCAGCAGCGGACAGGGAATCTCCTATAATTCACCCCTCCACTTT; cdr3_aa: CASSGQGISYNSPLHF
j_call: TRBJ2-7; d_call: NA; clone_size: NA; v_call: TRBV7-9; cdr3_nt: TGTGCCAGCAGCTCTAGCATAAGGGTTTACGAGCAGTACTTC; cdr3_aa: CASSSSIRVYEQYF
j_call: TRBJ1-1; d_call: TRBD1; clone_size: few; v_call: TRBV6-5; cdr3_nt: TGTGCCAGCGAGACCCGGGACAGGCGGAACACTGAAGCTTTCTTT; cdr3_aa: CASETRDRRNTEAFF
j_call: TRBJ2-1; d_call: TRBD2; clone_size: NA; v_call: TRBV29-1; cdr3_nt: TGCAGCGTTAAGCGGGAGTCATACAATGAGCAGTTCTTC; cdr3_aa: CSVKRESYNEQFF
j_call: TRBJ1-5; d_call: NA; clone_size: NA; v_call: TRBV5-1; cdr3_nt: TGCGCCAGCAGCTTGGGACTAAGAGAGGATCAGCCCCAGCATTTT; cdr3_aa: CASSLGLREDQPQHF
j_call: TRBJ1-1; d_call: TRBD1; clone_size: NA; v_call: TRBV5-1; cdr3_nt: TGCGCCAGCTTCGGACAGGGTGGGACTGAAGCTTTCTTT; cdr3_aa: CASFGQGGTEAFF
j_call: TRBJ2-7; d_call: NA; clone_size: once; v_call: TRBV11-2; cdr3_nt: TGTGCCAGCAGCTGGGACATCTCCCGGGACTACCCCTACGAGCAGTACTTC; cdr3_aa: CASSWDISRDYPYEQYF
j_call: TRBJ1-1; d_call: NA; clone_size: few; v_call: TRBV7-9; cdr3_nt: TGTGCCAGCAGCTTGCGGGGTCTCGGTGAAGCTTTCTTT; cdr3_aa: CASSLRGLGEAFF
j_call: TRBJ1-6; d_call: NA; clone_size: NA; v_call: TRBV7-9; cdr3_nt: TGTGCCAGCAGCTTTGGGACACAGACCCATTCACCCCTCCACTTT; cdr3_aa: CASSFGTQTHSPLHF
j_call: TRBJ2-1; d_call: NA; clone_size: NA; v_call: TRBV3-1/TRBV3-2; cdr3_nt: TGTGCCAGCAGCCAGACACTAGGTCCCCGATACTCCTACAATGAGCAGTTCTTC; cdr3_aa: CASSQTLGPRYSYNEQFF
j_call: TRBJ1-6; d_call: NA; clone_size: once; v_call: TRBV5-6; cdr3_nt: TGTGCCAGCAGCGGAGGGTTGGATGACGTGACTTCACCCCTCCACTTT; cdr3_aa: CASSGGLDDVTSPLHF
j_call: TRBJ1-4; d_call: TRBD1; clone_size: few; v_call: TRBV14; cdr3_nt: TGTGCCAGCAGCCGGGGACAGCCAACTAATGAAAAACTGTTTTTT; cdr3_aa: CASSRGQPTNEKLFF
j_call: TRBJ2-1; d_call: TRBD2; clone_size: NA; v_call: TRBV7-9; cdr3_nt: TGTGCCAGCAGCTTAGTAAGCGGGAGTGGTAATGAGCAGTTCTTC; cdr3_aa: CASSLVSGSGNEQFF
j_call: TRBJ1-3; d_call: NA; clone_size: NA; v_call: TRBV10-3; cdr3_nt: TGTGCCATCAGTGCAGTGAACTCTGGAAACACCATATATTTT; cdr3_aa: CAISAVNSGNTIYF
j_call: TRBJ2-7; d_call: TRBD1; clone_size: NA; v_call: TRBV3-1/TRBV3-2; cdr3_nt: TGTGCCAGCAGCCCCCCCCAGGGGGCCTACGAGCAGTACTTC; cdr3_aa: CASSPPQGAYEQYF
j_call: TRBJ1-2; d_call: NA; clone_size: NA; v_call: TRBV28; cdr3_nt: TGTGCCAGCAGTCAGAGGGAGAATGGCTACACCTTC; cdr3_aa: CASSQRENGYTF
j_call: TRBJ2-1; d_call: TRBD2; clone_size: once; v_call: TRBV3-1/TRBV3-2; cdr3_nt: TGTGCCAGCAGCCAGGCCGGGACTAGCAGAGATGAGCAGTTCTTC; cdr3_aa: CASSQAGTSRDEQFF
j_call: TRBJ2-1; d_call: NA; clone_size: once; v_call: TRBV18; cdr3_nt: TGTGCCAGCTCACCGGGGAGCTCCTACAATGAGCAGTTCTTC; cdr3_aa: CASSPGSSYNEQFF
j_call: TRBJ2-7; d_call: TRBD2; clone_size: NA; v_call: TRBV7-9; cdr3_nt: TGTGCCAGCAGCTTGGCCCCGACTAGCGGGAGAACTTACGAGCAGTACTTC; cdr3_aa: CASSLAPTSGRTYEQYF
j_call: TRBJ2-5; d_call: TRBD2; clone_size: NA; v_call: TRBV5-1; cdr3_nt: TGCGCCAGCAGCTTTAGCGGGACCATGATGGAGACCCAGTACTTC; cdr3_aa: CASSFSGTMMETQYF
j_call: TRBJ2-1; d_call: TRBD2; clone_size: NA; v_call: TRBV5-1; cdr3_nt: TGCGCCAGCAGACGAGCGGGAGGATACAATGAGCAGTTCTTC; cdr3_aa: CASRRAGGYNEQFF
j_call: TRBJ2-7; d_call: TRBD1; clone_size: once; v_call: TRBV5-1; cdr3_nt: TGCGCCAGCAGCTTGGTATCAGGGGGTACCTACGAGCAGTACTTC; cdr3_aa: CASSLVSGGTYEQYF
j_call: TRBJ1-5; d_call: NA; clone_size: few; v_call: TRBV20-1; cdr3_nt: TGCAGTGCTAGTCTCTGGGGGAAGCTAGCGGATCAGCCCCAGCATTTT; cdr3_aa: CSASLWGKLADQPQHF
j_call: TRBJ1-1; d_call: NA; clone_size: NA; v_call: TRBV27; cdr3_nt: TGTGCCAGCAGTTTAACCCTACTAACACATGAAGCTTTCTTT; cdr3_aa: CASSLTLLTHEAFF
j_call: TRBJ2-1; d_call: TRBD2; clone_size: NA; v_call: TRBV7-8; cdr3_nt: TGTGCCAGCAGCTTAGCCACTAGCGCAGGGGAGCAGTTCTTC; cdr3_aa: CASSLATSAGEQFF
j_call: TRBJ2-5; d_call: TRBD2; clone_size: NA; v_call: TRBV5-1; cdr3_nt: TGCGCCAGCAGCCCCGCAGGCGGGAGAGGAGAGACCCAGTACTTC; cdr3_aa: CASSPAGGRGETQYF
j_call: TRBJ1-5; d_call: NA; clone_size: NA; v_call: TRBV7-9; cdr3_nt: TGTGCCAGCACATTGGATACTGGGGGGTCCCAGCATTTT; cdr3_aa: CASTLDTGGSQHF
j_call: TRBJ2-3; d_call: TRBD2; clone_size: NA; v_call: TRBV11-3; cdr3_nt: TGTGCCAGCAGCTCCCGGACTAGCGGGAGAATGGATACGCAGTATTTT; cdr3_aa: CASSSRTSGRMDTQYF
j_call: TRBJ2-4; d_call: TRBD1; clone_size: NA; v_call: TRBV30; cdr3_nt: TGTGCCTGGAGTCCTCAGGGGGAAGCCAAAAACATTCAGTACTTC; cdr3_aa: CAWSPQGEAKNIQYF